What follows describes a single T cell receptor beta chain. This entry belongs to a study of T cell responses to AZD1222 COVID-19 vaccine. CDR3 size: 15 residues. Trimming took 4 bases from V and 8 from J, leaving 18 bases between them. From germline, CDR1 is SGHRS and CDR2 YFSETQ. Assay: immunoSEQ multiplex PCR; the TCRdb copy retains only in-frame clones and omits some. The sample carries some 150,000 clones, about 91% recorded once. Specimen: peripheral blood, collected on day 0 of AZD1222 vaccination. The sequence was collected from an adult in good health. The chain is built from TRBV5-1 and TRBJ1-4, with a weak D call TRBD1 (5 bases). The CDR3 bases are TGCGCCAGCAGCGCGTTCACCGGGAGACAGGAAAAACTGTTTTTT. Residues: CASSAFTGRQEKLFF.